This TCR beta chain was sequenced in a study of T-cell memory formation after mild COVID-19. The CDR3 is 15 residues long. With 3 bases clipped from V and 10 bases from J, the junction kept 14 bases outside the gene matches. This clonotype showed up many times. Its antigen is not identified. A single record per CDR3 protein comes from TCRdb applying MiXCR to the 5' RACE reads. The sample contains roughly 300,000 distinct CDR3 sequences, 7% to 10% of which appear only once. Study-level findings and limits: Day 15 to 85 contracting clones showed balanced CD4/CD8; later expanders leaned CD4+.

The TCR was taken from a man aged 18 to 29 who had mild COVID-19 (a few samples of this study predate the infection). Cell type and time point are not known. This chain uses TRBV12-3 or TRBV12-4 with TRBJ1-2; 7 positions match TRBD1. Sequencing input: PBMCs or a T cell subset sorted from them (not recorded which). The CDR3: CASSLSRQGVGDYTF. CDR3 coding DNA: TGTGCCAGCAGTTTGTCGCGACAGGGAGTGGGAGACTACACCTTC.